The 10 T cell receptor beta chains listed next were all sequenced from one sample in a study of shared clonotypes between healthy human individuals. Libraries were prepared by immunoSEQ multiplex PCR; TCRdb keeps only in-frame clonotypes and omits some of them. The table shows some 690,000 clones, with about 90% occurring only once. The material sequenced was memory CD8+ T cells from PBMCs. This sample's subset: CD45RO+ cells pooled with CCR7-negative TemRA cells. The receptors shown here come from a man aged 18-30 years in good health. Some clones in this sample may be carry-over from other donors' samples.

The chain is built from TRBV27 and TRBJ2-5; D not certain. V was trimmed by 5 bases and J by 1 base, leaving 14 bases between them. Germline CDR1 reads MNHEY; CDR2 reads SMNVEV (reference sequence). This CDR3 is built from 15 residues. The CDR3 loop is CASSPGEVFQETQYF. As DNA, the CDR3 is TGTGCCAGCAGTCCCGGAGAGGTATTCCAAGAGACCCAGTACTTC.

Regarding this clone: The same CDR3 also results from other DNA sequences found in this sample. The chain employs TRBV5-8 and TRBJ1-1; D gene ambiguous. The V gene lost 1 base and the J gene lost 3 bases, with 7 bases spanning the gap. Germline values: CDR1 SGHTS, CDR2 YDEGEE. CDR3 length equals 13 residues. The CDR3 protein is CASSLQGDTEAFF. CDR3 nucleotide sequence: TGTGCCAGCAGCTTGCAAGGAGACACTGAAGCTTTCTTT.

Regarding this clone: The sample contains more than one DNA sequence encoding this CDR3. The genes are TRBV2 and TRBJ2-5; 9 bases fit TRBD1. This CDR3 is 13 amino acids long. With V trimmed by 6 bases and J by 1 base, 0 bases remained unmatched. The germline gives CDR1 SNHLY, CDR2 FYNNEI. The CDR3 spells CASRGQGQETQYF. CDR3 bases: TGTGCCAGCAGGGGACAGGGCCAAGAGACCCAGTACTTC.

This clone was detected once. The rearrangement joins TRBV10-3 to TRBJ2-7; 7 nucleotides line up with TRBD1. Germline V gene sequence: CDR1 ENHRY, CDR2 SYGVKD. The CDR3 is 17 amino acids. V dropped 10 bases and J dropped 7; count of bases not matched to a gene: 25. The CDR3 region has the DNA TGTGCCACCGGGACAACCGAGACAGGGCTTCTCAGTTGGGAGCAGTACTTC. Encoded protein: CATGTTETGLLSWEQYF.

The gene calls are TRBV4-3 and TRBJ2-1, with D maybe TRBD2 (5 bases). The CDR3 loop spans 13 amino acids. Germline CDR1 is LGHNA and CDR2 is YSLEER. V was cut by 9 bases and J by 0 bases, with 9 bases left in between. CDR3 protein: CASSESSYNEQFF. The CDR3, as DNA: TGCGCCAGTAGCGAAAGCTCCTACAATGAGCAGTTCTTC.

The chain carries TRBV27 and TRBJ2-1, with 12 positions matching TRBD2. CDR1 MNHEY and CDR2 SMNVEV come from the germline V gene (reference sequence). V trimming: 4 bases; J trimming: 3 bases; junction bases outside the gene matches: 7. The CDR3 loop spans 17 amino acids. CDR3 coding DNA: TGTGCCAGCAGTTCCCGGGGGGGACTAGCGGGCTACAATGAGCAGTTCTTC. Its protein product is CASSSRGGLAGYNEQFF.

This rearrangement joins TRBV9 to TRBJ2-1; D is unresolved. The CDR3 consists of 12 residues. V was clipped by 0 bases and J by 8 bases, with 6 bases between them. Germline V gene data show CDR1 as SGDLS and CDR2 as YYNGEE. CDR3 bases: TGTGCCAGCAGCGTAGGCAGGTATGAGCAGTTCTTC. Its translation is CASSVGRYEQFF.

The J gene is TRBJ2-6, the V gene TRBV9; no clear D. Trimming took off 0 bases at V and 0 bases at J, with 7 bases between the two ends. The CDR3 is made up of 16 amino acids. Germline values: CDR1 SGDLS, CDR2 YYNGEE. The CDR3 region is CASSVGVISGANVLTF. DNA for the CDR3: TGTGCCAGCAGCGTAGGGGTAATCTCTGGGGCCAACGTCCTGACTTTC.

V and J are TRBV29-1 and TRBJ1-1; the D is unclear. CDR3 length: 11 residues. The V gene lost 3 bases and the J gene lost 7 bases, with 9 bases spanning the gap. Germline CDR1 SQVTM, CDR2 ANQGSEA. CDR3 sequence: CSVEVLGEAFF. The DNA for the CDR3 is TGCAGCGTTGAGGTGTTAGGTGAAGCTTTCTTT.

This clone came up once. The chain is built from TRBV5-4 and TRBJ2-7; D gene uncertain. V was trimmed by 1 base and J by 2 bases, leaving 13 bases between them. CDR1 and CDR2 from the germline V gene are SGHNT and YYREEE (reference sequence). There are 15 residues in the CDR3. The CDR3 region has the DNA TGTGCCAGCAGCTTGATGGGTCAGGTCCCCTACGAGCAGTACTTC. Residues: CASSLMGQVPYEQYF.